The 28 T cell receptor beta chains below were found in one sample sequenced in a study of blood T cell repertoires in COVID-19. Some clones are missing from TCRdb's copy, which holds only in-frame ones; the method was immunoSEQ multiplex PCR. This sample carries 190,000 or so clones, less than 85% of them seen once, and the ten largest clones take around an eighth. Specimen: peripheral blood. The receptors derive from a man aged 45-65 years who had recovered from COVID-19.

In its sample, this clone was seen a few times. This chain joins TRBV15 and TRBJ1-6, with 8 bases that match TRBD1. J was trimmed by 7 bases and V by 1 base; bases with no gene match: 9. CDR3 size: 17 residues. Germline CDR1 LNHNV, CDR2 YYDKDF (reference sequence). The CDR3 DNA reads as TGTGCCACCAGCAGAGGCCTGGGGGACAGGAGAAATTCACCCCTCCACTTT. Translating gives CATSRGLGDRRNSPLHF.

This clone is a singleton in its sample. The V gene is TRBV7-2, the J gene TRBJ1-3; TRBD1 aligns across 9 bases. The V and J ends lost 5 bases and 5 bases, in that order; junction bases with no gene match: 4. CDR3 size: 14 residues. Per germline, CDR1 SGHTA and CDR2 FQGNSA. Here the CDR3 reads CASSPGQGRNTIYF. The CDR3 nucleotides are TGTGCCAGCAGCCCCGGACAGGGGCGAAACACCATATATTTT.

The chain links TRBV5-4 to TRBJ1-2; 8 bases are a match to TRBD1. Germline lookup yields CDR1 SGHNT and CDR2 YYREEE (reference sequence). CDR3 length: 16 residues. Trimming at V came to 4 bases and at J to 9 bases, leaving 17 bases not matched to a gene. The CDR3 loop is CASSPGGALVARSYTF. The DNA of the CDR3 is TGTGCCAGCAGCCCAGGGGGCGCTCTAGTAGCTAGGAGCTACACCTTC.

The rearrangement uses TRBV3-1 (or the pseudogene TRBV3-2) and TRBJ1-4; 7 nucleotides line up with TRBD1. CDR3 length equals 14 residues. Trimming took 8 bases from V and 7 from J; bases not matched to a gene: 10. Germline CDR1 is LGHDT and CDR2 is YNNKEL (reference sequence). This CDR3 reads CASLQGPRGEKLFF. CDR3 nucleotides: TGTGCCAGCCTACAGGGGCCAAGGGGTGAAAAACTGTTTTTT.

Points on this clone: Other DNA sequences within the sample encode an identical CDR3. The V and J genes are TRBV11-2 and TRBJ2-3, with D possibly being TRBD1 (6 bases). Germline CDR1 SGHAT, CDR2 FQNNGV. The CDR3 has 14 residues. The V and J ends lost 2 bases and 4 bases respectively, with 10 bases between them. CDR3 bases: TGTGCCAGCAGCTTAAACAGGGTCGCAGATACGCAGTATTTT. As protein: CASSLNRVADTQYF. Drawing the rest from reference TRBV11-2 and TRBJ2-3, the complete variable domain is EAGVAQSPRYKIIEKRQSVAFWCNPISGHATLYWYQQILGQGPKLLIQFQNNGVVDDSQLPKDRFSAERLKGVDSTLKIQPAKLEDSAVYLCASSLNRVADTQYFGPGTRLTVL.

The chain joins TRBV23-1 to TRBJ1-6, with D perhaps matching TRBD1 (5 bases). TRBV23-1 is given ORF status, its function remaining uncertain. This CDR3 is 18 amino acids long. Trimming took 0 bases from V and 6 from J, leaving 18 bases between them. The CDR3 DNA sequence: TGCGCCAGCAGTCAATCGGGGGGGGTGGGGCTTCTTAATTCACCCCTCCACTTT. The encoded protein is CASSQSGGVGLLNSPLHF.

The V and J genes are TRBV15 and TRBJ2-2, with D uncertain. CDR3 size: 14 residues. V was cut by 0 bases and J by 4 bases, with 6 bases left in between. Per the germline V gene, CDR1 is LNHNV and CDR2 is YYDKDF (reference sequence). The DNA for the CDR3 is TGTGCCACCAGCAGAGATACGAGCACCGGGGAGCTGTTTTTT. This codes for CATSRDTSTGELFF.

The chain is built from TRBV11-1 and TRBJ2-1; 10 nucleotides agree with TRBD1. The J segment lost 9 bases and the V segment lost 5 bases, leaving 10 bases of the junction unmatched. The length of the CDR3 is 15 residues. Per the germline V gene, CDR1 is SGHAT and CDR2 is FQDESV (reference sequence). CDR3 sequence (DNA): TGTGCCAGCAGCACAAGGACAGGGGGGAAGGGTGAGCAGTTCTTC. It encodes CASSTRTGGKGEQFF.

This clone has only a few counts. The genes are TRBV2 and TRBJ2-7; TRBD1 matches at 7 bases. Germline V CDR1 and CDR2: SNHLY, FYNNEI. With V trimmed by 5 bases and J by 11 bases, 9 bases remained unmatched. The CDR3 contains 12 residues. The DNA for the CDR3 is TGTGCCAGCAGTTACGGACAGGCACGCAAGTACTTC. This codes for CASSYGQARKYF.

The rearrangement joins TRBV7-6 to TRBJ2-7; TRBD1 is a possible D gene (6 bases). V lost 0 bases and J 7 bases, leaving 10 bases between the germline ends. The CDR3 length is 13 residues. The germline CDR1 and CDR2 sequences are SGHVS and FNYEAQ. The CDR3: CASSLAGAREQYF. CDR3 coding DNA: TGTGCCAGCAGCTTAGCGGGGGCTAGGGAGCAGTACTTC.

A few counts support this clone. The chain employs TRBV9 and TRBJ2-7; TRBD1 matches 9 bases. The V segment lost 3 bases and the J segment 5 bases; nucleotides outside the gene matches: 3. The germline CDR1 and CDR2 sequences are SGDLS and YYNGEE. This CDR3 contains 13 residues. Here the CDR3 DNA reads TGTGCCAGCAGCGCGGGACAGGGTAACGAGCAGTACTTC. It codes for CASSAGQGNEQYF.

This sequence joins TRBV12-5 and TRBJ1-1, with D perhaps TRBD1 (6 bases). This CDR3 spans 12 amino acids. Germline V gives CDR1 LGHNT, CDR2 FRNRAP. The germline V and J ends were trimmed by 6 bases and 8 bases, with 13 bases remaining between them. DNA for the CDR3: TGTGCTAGTGGAATATCAGACAGGGAAGCTTTCTTT. Translation gives CASGISDREAFF.

The V gene is TRBV5-4, the J gene TRBJ2-7; 9 bases line up with TRBD1. This CDR3 is built from 14 residues. CDR1 SGHNT and CDR2 YYREEE come from the germline V gene (reference sequence). V was pared by 6 bases and J by 1 base, with 5 bases of the junction left unmatched. CDR3 amino acids: CASTTGTGSYEQYF. In DNA form, the CDR3 reads TGTGCCAGCACTACCGGGACAGGGTCCTACGAGCAGTACTTC.

The genes are TRBV6-5 and TRBJ1-5; TRBD1 agrees at 8 bases. The CDR3 runs 15 residues. J gave up 1 base and V 6 bases, and 5 bases lay outside the gene matches. Per the germline V gene, CDR1 is MNHEY and CDR2 is SVGAGI. The chain's CDR3 is CASRDRGGSNQPQHF. For the CDR3, the DNA is TGTGCCAGCAGAGACAGGGGCGGAAGCAATCAGCCCCAGCATTTT.

The rearrangement joins TRBV7-9 to TRBJ2-7; a possible D gene is TRBD2 (5 bases). V lost 1 base and J lost 2, with 9 bases in between. In germline, CDR1 is SEHNR, CDR2 FQNEAQ (reference sequence). The CDR3 contains 14 residues. The CDR3 loop reads CASSLDLGTYEQYF. CDR3 DNA: TGTGCCAGCAGCTTAGATCTCGGGACCTACGAGCAGTACTTC.

The genes are TRBV29-1 and TRBJ1-1; 9 bases line up with TRBD1. Trimming removed 6 bases from V and 4 bases from J; junction bases left unmatched: 6. The germline CDR1 and CDR2 sequences are SQVTM and ANQGSEA. The CDR3 contains 13 residues. CDR3 DNA sequence: TGCAGCGTCACAGGGGGCTTAACCACTGAAGCTTTCTTT. It is translated as CSVTGGLTTEAFF.

The chain carries TRBV28 and TRBJ2-7; D is perhaps TRBD1 (5 bases). In germline, CDR1 is MDHEN, CDR2 SYDVKM. V was shortened by 6 bases and J by 6 bases, with 12 bases between the two germline ends. This CDR3 has 12 amino acids. The CDR3 DNA reads as TGTGCCAGCAGCTCCGACAGAAGCGAGCAGTACTTC. It codes for CASSSDRSEQYF.

The J gene is TRBJ2-1, the V gene TRBV18; D call uncertain. Germline V gives CDR1 KGHSH, CDR2 LQKENI. V lost 2 bases to trimming and J lost 8 bases, with 7 bases between them. This CDR3 has 12 amino acids. As DNA, the CDR3 is TGTGCCAGCTCACCAGAGTTCGATGAGCAGTTCTTC. It translates to CASSPEFDEQFF.

This chain uses TRBV7-2 with TRBJ2-7; possibly TRBD2 for D (5 bases). Trimming pared 3 bases from V and 3 bases from J, leaving 12 bases between. The length of the CDR3 is 14 residues. In germline, CDR1 is SGHTA, CDR2 FQGNSA. The CDR3 DNA is TGTGCCAGCAGCTTCGATCCGACTATCTACGAGCAGTACTTC. Translation gives CASSFDPTIYEQYF.

This clone occurred once. The rearrangement links TRBV7-9 to TRBJ2-7; 8 bases fit TRBD2. The CDR3 is made up of 13 amino acids. Germline CDR1 reads SEHNR; CDR2 reads FQNEAQ (reference sequence). V was pared by 5 bases and J by 4 bases, with 4 bases of the junction left unmatched. In nucleotides, the CDR3 is TGTGCCAGCAGCGTTAGCGGGACGTACGAGCAGTACTTC. It translates to CASSVSGTYEQYF.

The CDR3 sequence is CASSYRGGSTDTQYF. CDR3 DNA sequence: TGTGCCAGCAGTTACCGAGGGGGTAGCACAGATACGCAGTATTTT. The rearrangement joins TRBV2 to TRBJ2-3; tentative D call: TRBD1 (6 bases). CDR1 and CDR2 from the germline V gene are SNHLY and FYNNEI. The CDR3 spans 15 residues. Trimming stripped 5 bases from V and 0 bases from J, with 12 bases between.

V gene TRBV5-1 combines with J gene TRBJ1-5; D perhaps matches TRBD1 (5 bases). Germline-derived CDR1 and CDR2 are SGHRS and YFSETQ. Trimming pared 4 bases from V and 6 bases from J, leaving 11 bases between. This CDR3 comprises 13 residues. CDR3 sequence reads: CASSPGNGQPQHF. CDR3 nucleotides: TGCGCCAGCAGCCCAGGGAACGGTCAGCCCCAGCATTTT.

The V and J genes are TRBV20-1 and TRBJ2-3; 10 positions match TRBD2. V trimming: 3 bases; J trimming: 0 bases; junction bases outside the gene matches: 12. Germline V lookup: CDR1 DFQATT, CDR2 SNEGSKA (reference sequence). There are 18 residues in the CDR3. CDR3 DNA sequence: TGCAGTGCTAGTAGGGGCGGAGCGGGAGGGCCTAGCACAGATACGCAGTATTTT. Encoded protein: CSASRGGAGGPSTDTQYF.

The chain combines TRBV27 with TRBJ1-2, with no clear D. The CDR3 is 13 residues long. V lost 0 bases and J lost 7, with 9 bases in between. Germline CDR1 MNHEY, CDR2 SMNVEV (reference sequence). This CDR3 reads CASSLSGEGGYTF. DNA of the CDR3: TGTGCCAGCAGTTTATCCGGGGAGGGTGGCTACACCTTC.

This chain connects TRBV7-2 to TRBJ2-7, with a tentative D call TRBD2 (5 bases). V was clipped by 1 base and J by 3 bases, with 19 bases between them. Germline assignment: CDR1 SGHTA and CDR2 FQGNSA. CDR3 length: 17 amino acids. CDR3: CASSLGPPRTGYYEQYF. The CDR3 coding sequence is TGTGCCAGCAGCTTAGGACCCCCCAGGACTGGTTACTACGAGCAGTACTTC.

The chain combines TRBV19 with TRBJ1-4; 9 bases map to TRBD1. Germline V gene data show CDR1 as LNHDA and CDR2 as SQIVND (reference sequence). The CDR3 has 17 amino acids. The J segment lost 7 bases and the V segment lost 2 bases, leaving 11 bases of the junction unmatched. This CDR3 reads CASSIRPGTGFGEKLFF. CDR3 nucleotides: TGTGCCAGTAGTATACGTCCCGGGACAGGGTTTGGTGAAAAACTGTTTTTT.

This clone was detected a few times. The chain has TRBV29-1 and TRBJ2-7, with 9 nucleotides matching TRBD1. Trimming cost V 6 bases and J 4 bases; bases outside gene matches: 7. The CDR3 is 13 residues long. The germline V gene has CDR1 SQVTM and CDR2 ANQGSEA. CDR3 DNA sequence: TGCAGCGTCGCTACAGGGGGCAGGTACGAGCAGTACTTC. This encodes CSVATGGRYEQYF.

This clone was seen ten or more times. The V and J genes are TRBV14 and TRBJ2-7; TRBD2 aligns across 7 bases. The CDR3 totals 18 residues. With 0 bases clipped from V and 0 bases from J, the junction kept 11 bases outside the gene matches. Germline loops: CDR1 SGHDN, CDR2 FVKESK. In DNA, the CDR3 is TGTGCCAGCAGCCAAGATCGTCCAACTAGCGTAAGCTCCTACGAGCAGTACTTC. Its protein product is CASSQDRPTSVSSYEQYF. Full variable domain (outside the CDR3, taken from reference TRBV14 and TRBJ2-7): EAGVTQFPSHSVIEKGQTVTLRCDPISGHDNLYWYRRVMGKEIKFLLHFVKESKQDESGMPNNRFLAERTGGTYSTLKVQPAELEDSGVYFCASSQDRPTSVSSYEQYFGPGTRLTVT.